This T cell receptor beta chain was captured by sequencing in a study of regulatory T cells in long-lasting Graves disease. General study results and limits: Only a small sample size was used, which may have cut accuracy.

Researchers made TCR beta libraries by using iRepertoire HTBI primers and running Arm-PCR on CDR3 regions. TCRdb re-derived calls from the multiplex PCR reads in MiXCR, one entry per CDR3 protein. In the table there are hundreds of thousands of distinct CDR3 sequences, roughly 12% of which are singletons. Germline CDR1 and CDR2: MNHEY and SVGEGT. V shed 0 bases and J shed 0 bases, with 11 bases lying between them. The CDR3 consists of 17 residues. The time point denotes: newly diagnosed GD, antithyroid drugs for less than 3 months. Generation of the TCR library employed RNA extracted from PBMCs. It was American Thyroid Association guidelines that determined Graves' disease diagnosis. This clonotype was counted many times. What it binds is not known. A further study also used this sample, focusing on T cells in Graves' hyperthyroidism and ophthalmopathy. According to that study: Patients between 18 and 65 years old had hyperthyroidism, newly diagnosed and lasting under 2 months. RT-PCR in the first round (using the HTBI primer set) targeted the TCR CDR3.

The gene calls are TRBV6-2 or TRBV6-3 and TRBJ2-2, with D possibly being TRBD2 (5 bases). Sequencing was performed on peripheral blood mononuclear cells (PBMCs), taken at new diagnosis, from a patient treated with antithyroid drugs. The sequence was obtained from a man in his thirties or forties with Graves disease. This chain's CDR3 is CASSYSIARANTGELFF. As DNA, the CDR3 is TGTGCCAGCAGTTACTCGATAGCGCGGGCGAACACCGGGGAGCTGTTTTTT.